These 18 T cell receptor beta chains came from one sample sequenced in a study of shared clonotypes between healthy human individuals. The data were produced by immunoSEQ multiplex PCR, yet TCRdb's version contains in-frame clones alone and is incomplete. The table lists some 2,000,000 clones, 95% of them singletons. The specimen sequenced was naive CD4+ T cells sorted from blood. Indicated subset: CD45RA+ positively selected. The receptors derive from a man aged 18 to 35 in good health.

The V gene is TRBV30, the J gene TRBJ1-1; D is undetermined. CDR1 is GTSNPN and CDR2 is SVGIG in the germline V gene (reference sequence). V dropped 1 base and J dropped 0 bases, with 6 bases sitting between them. CDR3 length: 13 amino acids. CDR3 protein: CAWSGNLNTEAFF. CDR3 in DNA: TGTGCCTGGAGTGGAAATCTGAACACTGAAGCTTTCTTT.

The chain employs TRBV14 and TRBJ2-6; D possibly corresponds to TRBD1 (6 bases). The CDR3 sequence is 16 residues long. Germline CDR1 is SGHDN and CDR2 is FVKESK. V was clipped by 1 base and J by 2 bases, with 9 bases between them. The CDR3 coding sequence is TGTGCCAGCAGCCAAGTTGGGGGCGCTGGGGCCAACGTCCTGACTTTC. Its translation: CASSQVGGAGANVLTF.

DNA for the CDR3: TGCGCCAGCAGCCAAGATCTCGGCTATAACAATGAGCAGTTCTTC. Translation: CASSQDLGYNNEQFF. The V gene is TRBV4-3, the J gene TRBJ2-1; no clear D gene. V was trimmed by 0 bases and J by 5 bases, leaving 11 bases between them. Germline V gene lookup returns CDR1 LGHNA and CDR2 YSLEER. This CDR3 contains 15 residues.

The CDR3 DNA reads TGTGCCTGGACCCCCCTTGACACCACCTACGAGCAGTACTTC. It specifies CAWTPLDTTYEQYF. The chain recombines TRBV30 with TRBJ2-7; unclear D gene. Trimming shortened V by 4 bases and J by 2 bases, and 15 bases separated the two germline ends. Germline assignment: CDR1 GTSNPN and CDR2 SVGIG (reference sequence). The CDR3 is 14 amino acids.

V is TRBV11-2 and J is TRBJ2-5; no definite D call. The CDR3 spans 11 residues. Germline-derived CDR1 and CDR2 are SGHAT and FQNNGV. Trimming took off 1 base at V and 8 bases at J, with 5 bases between the two ends. In DNA, the CDR3 is TGTGCCAGCAGCTTAGTGGGAACCCAGTACTTC. Its translation: CASSLVGTQYF.

J is TRBJ2-3 and V is TRBV6-6; D unclear. V shed 8 bases and J shed 3 bases, with 6 bases lying between them. From germline, CDR1 is MNHNY and CDR2 SVGAGI (reference sequence). The CDR3 covers 11 residues. CDR3 loop: CASLLTDTQYF. The CDR3 DNA is TGTGCCAGCCTCCTTACAGATACGCAGTATTTT.

The chain links TRBV7-2 to TRBJ2-1; 12 positions match TRBD2. This CDR3 comprises 18 residues. From germline, CDR1 is SGHTA and CDR2 FQGNSA. After removal of 1 base from V and 5 bases from J, the junction contained 9 bases not matched to a gene. The CDR3 here is CASSLGWPSGRADNEQFF. In DNA, the CDR3 is TGTGCCAGCAGCTTAGGATGGCCTAGCGGGAGGGCTGACAATGAGCAGTTCTTC.

This chain connects TRBV5-1 to TRBJ2-5, with TRBD1 matching over 8 bases. Germline lookup yields CDR1 SGHRS and CDR2 YFSETQ. V lost 0 bases and J lost 5; bases outside the gene matches: 6. The CDR3 has 15 amino acids. The CDR3 bases are TGCGCCAGCAGCTTGGCAGGGGGCTCATCGGAGACCCAGTACTTC. It translates to CASSLAGGSSETQYF. Full variable domain (rest looked up from reference TRBV5-1 and TRBJ2-5): KAGVTQTPRYLIKTRGQQVTLSCSPISGHRSVSWYQQTPGQGLQFLFEYFSETQRNKGNFPGRFSGRQFSNSRSEMNVSTLELGDSALYLCASSLAGGSSETQYFGPGTRLLVL.

V and J are TRBV6-1 and TRBJ1-5; TRBD1 agrees at 8 bases. V trimming: 6 bases; J trimming: 7 bases; junction bases outside the gene matches: 8. Germline V lookup: CDR1 MNHNS, CDR2 SASEGT. CDR3 length: 14 amino acids. The CDR3 region has the DNA TGTGCCAGCAGCCCTGGACAGGGTGGGCAGCCCCAGCATTTT. Its translation: CASSPGQGGQPQHF.

V and J are TRBV7-8 and TRBJ2-2, with TRBD1 matching over 9 bases. The germline V gene has CDR1 SGHVS and CDR2 FQNEAQ. This CDR3 is 16 amino acids long. The junction had 3 bases not matched to a gene; V was cut back by 4 bases and J by 0 bases. This CDR3 reads CASSWGQGPNTGELFF. As DNA, the CDR3 is TGTGCCAGCAGCTGGGGACAGGGACCGAACACCGGGGAGCTGTTTTTT. Complete variable domain (other parts from reference TRBV7-8 and TRBJ2-2): GAGVSQSPRYKVAKRGQDVALRCDPISGHVSLFWYQQALGQGPEFLTYFQNEAQLDKSGLPSDRFFAERPEGSVSTLKIQRTQQEDSAVYLCASSWGQGPNTGELFFGEGSRLTVL.

The chain is built from TRBV5-5 and TRBJ1-1; D is possibly TRBD1 (6 bases). The germline V gene has CDR1 SGHKS and CDR2 YYEKEE (reference sequence). The ends were cut back, 4 bases at V and 0 bases at J, with 10 bases in the middle. The CDR3 is 14 amino acids. The DNA of the CDR3 is TGTGCCAGCAGCAGGACAGACTTGAACACTGAAGCTTTCTTT. Residues: CASSRTDLNTEAFF.

As regards this clone: Other DNA variants within this sample encode the same CDR3. DNA for the CDR3: TGTGCCAGCTCACCGGGGACTAGCGGGAGTTACAATGAGCAGTTCTTC. Translating gives CASSPGTSGSYNEQFF. The rearrangement links TRBV18 to TRBJ2-1, with 14 bases aligning to TRBD2. The CDR3 spans 16 residues. V shed 3 bases, J shed 4 bases, and the junction held 2 bases outside the gene matches. Germline V gene sequence: CDR1 KGHSH, CDR2 LQKENI. The variable domain in full, with the rest retrieved from reference TRBV18 and TRBJ2-1, is NAGVMQNPRHLVRRRGQEARLRCSPMKGHSHVYWYRQLPEEGLKFMVYLQKENIIDESGMPKERFSAEFPKEGPSILRIQQVVRGDSAAYFCASSPGTSGSYNEQFFGPGTRLTVL.

The gene calls are TRBV9 and TRBJ2-3; 9 bases agree with TRBD2. The CDR3 loop spans 15 amino acids. V shed 2 bases, J shed 2 bases, and the junction held 3 bases outside the gene matches. CDR1 is SGDLS and CDR2 is YYNGEE in the germline V gene. The CDR3 bases are TGTGCCAGCAGCGTTCTAGCGGGGTACACAGATACGCAGTATTTT. Encoded protein: CASSVLAGYTDTQYF.

The J gene is TRBJ2-5, the V gene TRBV7-6, with D possibly TRBD1 on 6 matching bases. Trimming shortened V by 2 bases and J by 5 bases, and 15 bases separated the two germline ends. Germline V gives CDR1 SGHVS, CDR2 FNYEAQ. The CDR3 contains 15 residues. The CDR3 DNA reads TGTGCCAGCAGCTTATCCGCAGGGGCTGAGGAGACCCAGTACTTC. Protein sequence: CASSLSAGAEETQYF.

This sequence joins TRBV6-1 and TRBJ2-1; 10 bases fit TRBD1. J was trimmed by 8 bases and V by 6 bases; bases with no gene match: 4. The CDR3 contains 13 residues. Looked up from germline, CDR1 is MNHNS and CDR2 is SASEGT. CDR3 sequence (DNA): TGTGCCAGCAGGACAGGGGGCGCGGATGAGCAGTTCTTC. Its translation is CASRTGGADEQFF.

This clone was detected only once. This chain connects TRBV7-2 to TRBJ1-3; D is ambiguous. Between the trimmed V and J ends, which lost 4 bases and 1 base, there was a span of 5 bases. The CDR3 loop spans 13 amino acids. Germline V gives CDR1 SGHTA, CDR2 FQGNSA. The CDR3 sequence: CASSYPSGNTIYF. The CDR3 DNA is TGTGCCAGCAGCTATCCTTCTGGAAACACCATATATTTT.

Note on this clone: A clone one base away is much larger, so this may be a read error. Other DNA sequences in this sample translate to the same CDR3. This rearrangement joins TRBV6-5 to TRBJ1-2, with D possibly TRBD1 on 5 matching bases. Germline V gene data show CDR1 as MNHEY and CDR2 as SVGAGI. The V and J ends lost 2 bases and 2 bases respectively, with 6 bases between them. The CDR3 extends over 13 amino acids. CDR3 nucleotide sequence: TGTGCCAGCAGTTACCCAGGGAACTATGGCTACACCTTC. Its protein is CASSYPGNYGYTF.

The chain uses TRBV27 and TRBJ1-6, with TRBD1 as a possible D gene (6 bases). This CDR3 spans 14 amino acids. V dropped 5 bases and J dropped 6 bases, with 11 bases sitting between them. Germline loops: CDR1 MNHEY, CDR2 SMNVEV (reference sequence). CDR3 protein: CASSTTGFNSPLHF. CDR3 bases: TGTGCCAGCAGTACGACAGGTTTTAATTCACCCCTCCACTTT.